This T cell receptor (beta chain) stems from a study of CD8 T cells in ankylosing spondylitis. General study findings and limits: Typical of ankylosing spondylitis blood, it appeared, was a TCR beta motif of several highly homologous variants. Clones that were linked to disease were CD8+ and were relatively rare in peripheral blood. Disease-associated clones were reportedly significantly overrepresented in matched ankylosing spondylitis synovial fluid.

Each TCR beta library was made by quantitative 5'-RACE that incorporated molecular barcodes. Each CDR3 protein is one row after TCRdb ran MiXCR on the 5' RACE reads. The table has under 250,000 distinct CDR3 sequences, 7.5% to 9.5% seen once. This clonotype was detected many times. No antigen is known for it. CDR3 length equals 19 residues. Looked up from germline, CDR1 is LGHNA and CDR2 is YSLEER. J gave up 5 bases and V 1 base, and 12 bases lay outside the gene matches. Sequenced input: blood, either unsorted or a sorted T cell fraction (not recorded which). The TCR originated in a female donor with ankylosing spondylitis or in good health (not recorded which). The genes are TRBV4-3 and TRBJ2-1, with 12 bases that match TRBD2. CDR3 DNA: TGCGCCAGCAGCCAAGGATGGCTAGCGGGAGGGGGAACTCACAATGAGCAGTTCTTC. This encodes CASSQGWLAGGGTHNEQFF.